This TCR beta chain was captured by sequencing in a study of T cells in Graves' hyperthyroidism and ophthalmopathy. Looking at the study overall: Pretreatment peripheral blood was obtained at initial diagnosis.

Amplification of TCR beta CDR3 regions used RNA as the template. When the TCR CDR3 underwent first-round RT-PCR, the HTBI primer set was used. One entry per CDR3 protein, called by TCRdb with MiXCR from the multiplex PCR reads. Among a few hundred thousand distinct CDR3 sequences listed, roughly 13% were seen once. Trimming left V 6 bases short and J 7 bases short, with 24 bases between. The V gene's germline CDR1 is DFQATT and CDR2 SNEGSKA (reference sequence). This CDR3 spans 15 amino acids. On the basis of clinical symptoms, serum thyroxine and TRAb, thyroid ultrasound and orbital computed tomography, diagnoses were made.

Sequencing input: blood. The V and J genes are TRBV20-1 and TRBJ1-2; tentatively, D is TRBD1 (6 bases). The clonotype originates from a woman aged 40 to 50 with Graves' ophthalmopathy. This CDR3 reads CSAKENLDRRIGYTF. The CDR3 bases are TGCAGTGCCAAAGAGAATCTCGACAGGCGGATTGGCTACACCTTC.